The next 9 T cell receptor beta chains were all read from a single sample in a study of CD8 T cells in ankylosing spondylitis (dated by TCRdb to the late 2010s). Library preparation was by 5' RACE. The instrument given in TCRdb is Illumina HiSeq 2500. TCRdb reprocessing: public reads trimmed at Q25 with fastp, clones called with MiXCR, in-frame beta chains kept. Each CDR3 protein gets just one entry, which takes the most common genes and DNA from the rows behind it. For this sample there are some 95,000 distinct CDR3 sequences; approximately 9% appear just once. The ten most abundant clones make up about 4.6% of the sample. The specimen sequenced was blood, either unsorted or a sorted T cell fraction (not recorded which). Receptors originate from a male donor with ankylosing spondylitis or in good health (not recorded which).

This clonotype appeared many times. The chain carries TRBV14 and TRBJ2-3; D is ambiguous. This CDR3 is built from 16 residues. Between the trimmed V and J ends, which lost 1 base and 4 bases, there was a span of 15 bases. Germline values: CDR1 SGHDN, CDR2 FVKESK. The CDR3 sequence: CASSQALLAQADTQYF. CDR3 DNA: TGTGCCAGCAGCCAAGCACTCCTCGCCCAGGCAGATACGCAGTATTTT.

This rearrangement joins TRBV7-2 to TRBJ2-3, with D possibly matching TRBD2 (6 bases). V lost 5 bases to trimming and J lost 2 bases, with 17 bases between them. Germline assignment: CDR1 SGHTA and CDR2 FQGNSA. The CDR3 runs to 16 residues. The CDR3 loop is CASSPGTSYSTDTQYF. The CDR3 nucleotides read TGTGCCAGCAGCCCGGGGACTTCTTACTCCACAGATACGCAGTATTTT.

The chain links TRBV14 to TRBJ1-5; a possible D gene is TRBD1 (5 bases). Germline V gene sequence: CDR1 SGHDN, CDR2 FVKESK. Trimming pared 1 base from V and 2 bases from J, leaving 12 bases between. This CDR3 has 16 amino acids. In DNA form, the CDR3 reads TGTGCCAGCAGCCAAGGGGGGGGGATGGGCAATCAGCCCCAGCATTTT. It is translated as CASSQGGGMGNQPQHF.

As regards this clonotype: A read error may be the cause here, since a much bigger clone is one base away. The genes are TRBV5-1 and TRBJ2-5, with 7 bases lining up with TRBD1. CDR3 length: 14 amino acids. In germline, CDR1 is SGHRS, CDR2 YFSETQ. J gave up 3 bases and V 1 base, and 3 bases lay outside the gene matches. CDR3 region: CASSLCTGEETQYF. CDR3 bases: TGCGCCAGCAGCTTGTGCACAGGGGAAGAGACCCAGTACTTC. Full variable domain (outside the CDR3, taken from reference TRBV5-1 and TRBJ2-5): KAGVTQTPRYLIKTRGQQVTLSCSPISGHRSVSWYQQTPGQGLQFLFEYFSETQRNKGNFPGRFSGRQFSNSRSEMNVSTLELGDSALYLCASSLCTGEETQYFGPGTRLLVL.

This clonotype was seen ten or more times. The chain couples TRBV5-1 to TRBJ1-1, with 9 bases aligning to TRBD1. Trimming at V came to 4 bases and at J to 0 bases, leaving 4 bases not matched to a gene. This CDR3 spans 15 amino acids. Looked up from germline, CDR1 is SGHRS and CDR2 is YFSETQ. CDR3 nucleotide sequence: TGCGCCAGCAGCGAACGGACAGGGGTGAACACTGAAGCTTTCTTT. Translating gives CASSERTGVNTEAFF.

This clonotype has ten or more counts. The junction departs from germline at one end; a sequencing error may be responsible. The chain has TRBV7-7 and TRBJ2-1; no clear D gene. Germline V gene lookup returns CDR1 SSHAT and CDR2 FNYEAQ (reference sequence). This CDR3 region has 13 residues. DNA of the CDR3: TGTGCTAGCAGCCGTGACCAGAACAATGAGCAGTTCTTC. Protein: CASSRDQNNEQFF. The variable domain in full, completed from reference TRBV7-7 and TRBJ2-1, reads GAGVSQSPRYKVTKRGQDVTLRCDPISSHATLYWYQQALGQGPEFLTYFNYEAQPDKSGLPSDRFSAERPEGSISTLTIQRTEQRDSAMYRCASSRDQNNEQFFGPGTRLTVL.

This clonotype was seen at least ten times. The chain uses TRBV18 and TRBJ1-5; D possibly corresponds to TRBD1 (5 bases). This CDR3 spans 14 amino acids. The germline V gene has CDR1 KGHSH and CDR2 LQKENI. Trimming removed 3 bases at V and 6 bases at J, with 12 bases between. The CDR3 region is CASSPFSGGQPQHF. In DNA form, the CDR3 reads TGTGCCAGCTCACCCTTCTCGGGGGGTCAGCCCCAGCATTTT.

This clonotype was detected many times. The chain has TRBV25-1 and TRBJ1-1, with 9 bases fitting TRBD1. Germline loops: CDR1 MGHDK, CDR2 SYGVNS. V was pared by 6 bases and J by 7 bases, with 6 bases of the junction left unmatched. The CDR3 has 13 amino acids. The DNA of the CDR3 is TGTGCCAGCAGCCATACAGGGGGCAATGAAGCTTTCTTT. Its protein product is CASSHTGGNEAFF.

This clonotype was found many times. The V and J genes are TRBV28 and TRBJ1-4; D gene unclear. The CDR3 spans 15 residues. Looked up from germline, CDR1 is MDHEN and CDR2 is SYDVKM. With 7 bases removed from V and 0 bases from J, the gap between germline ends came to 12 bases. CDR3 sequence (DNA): TGTGCCAGCATTGCGGAGGCCGCAACTAATGAAAAACTGTTTTTT. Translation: CASIAEAATNEKLFF.